This entry lists 28 T cell receptor beta chains sequenced from one sample in a study of T-cell memory formation after mild COVID-19. MiXCR, applied by TCRdb to the 5' RACE reads, yields one record per CDR3 protein. Of around 150,000 distinct CDR3 sequences in the sample, about 28% were seen once. Sequenced: PBMCs or a T cell subset sorted from them (not recorded which). The receptors stem from an adult woman who had mild COVID-19 (a few samples of this study predate the infection). Cell type and time point are not known.

This clonotype was detected only a few times. J is TRBJ2-7 and V is TRBV7-9; 8 nucleotides align to TRBD2. V was clipped by 5 bases and J by 0 bases; unmatched bases: 6. Germline assignment: CDR1 SEHNR and CDR2 FQNEAQ (reference sequence). The CDR3 has 15 residues. The CDR3 sequence: CASSPTSALSYEQYF. CDR3 DNA sequence: TGTGCCAGCAGCCCGACTAGCGCCCTCTCCTACGAGCAGTACTTC.

V and J are TRBV4-1 and TRBJ1-2; D remains unclear. Germline CDR1 MGHRA, CDR2 YSYEKL. The CDR3 is 15 residues long. Trimming cost V 0 bases and J 2 bases, with 10 bases left between them. The CDR3 sequence is CASSQEARVNYGYTF. The CDR3 DNA reads as TGCGCCAGCAGCCAAGAGGCCAGAGTCAACTATGGCTACACCTTC.

In this sample, this clonotype turned up once. V gene TRBV7-8 combines with J gene TRBJ1-5; 9 nucleotides match TRBD1. CDR3 length equals 17 residues. The J segment lost 7 bases and the V segment lost 3 bases, leaving 13 bases of the junction unmatched. Looked up from germline, CDR1 is SGHVS and CDR2 is FQNEAQ. CDR3 loop: CASSFGSSGTGTQPQHF. The CDR3 DNA reads TGTGCCAGCAGCTTCGGATCAAGTGGGACAGGGACCCAGCCCCAGCATTTT.

This clonotype showed up just a few times. J is TRBJ2-3 and V is TRBV15; D is unresolved. Germline V gives CDR1 LNHNV, CDR2 YYDKDF (reference sequence). Trimming pared 1 base from V and 1 base from J, leaving 3 bases between. The CDR3 extends over 13 amino acids. The chain's CDR3 is CATSRAGTDTQYF. The CDR3 DNA follows: TGTGCCACCAGCAGAGCGGGCACAGATACGCAGTATTTT.

The V and J genes are TRBV10-3 and TRBJ2-7, with D unclear. Per the germline V gene, CDR1 is ENHRY and CDR2 is SYGVKD. Trimming stripped 1 base from V and 2 bases from J, with 12 bases between. The CDR3 has 15 amino acids. The CDR3 DNA is TGTGCCATCAGTGAGTTCCCGGGCCCCCCCTACGAGCAGTACTTC. Translation gives CAISEFPGPPYEQYF.

This clonotype was seen more than once but under ten times. The rearrangement uses TRBV20-1 and TRBJ1-1, with D perhaps matching TRBD1 (5 bases). The CDR3 has 14 amino acids. The germline V and J ends were trimmed by 6 bases and 4 bases, with 18 bases remaining between them. Germline V lookup: CDR1 DFQATT, CDR2 SNEGSKA (reference sequence). The CDR3: CSAATGLKGTEAFF. The CDR3 region has the DNA TGCAGTGCCGCCACGGGACTCAAGGGCACTGAAGCTTTCTTT.

V usage is TRBV18 and J usage is TRBJ2-2; no clear D gene. The germline V and J ends were trimmed by 0 bases and 6 bases, with 8 bases remaining between them. This CDR3 is built from 14 residues. Looked up from germline, CDR1 is KGHSH and CDR2 is LQKENI. In DNA form, the CDR3 reads TGTGCCAGCTCACCACCGTCCCGGCCCGGGGAGCTGTTTTTT. Translation: CASSPPSRPGELFF.

This chain links TRBV18 with TRBJ1-4; 8 nucleotides agree with TRBD1. Per germline, CDR1 KGHSH and CDR2 LQKENI. The ends lost 2 bases at V and 6 bases at J; junction bases unmatched: 14. This CDR3 spans 18 amino acids. DNA for the CDR3: TGTGCCAGCTCACCAGTAACCGGGACAGGCAAAATTGATGAAAAACTGTTTTTT. It specifies CASSPVTGTGKIDEKLFF.

The chain links TRBV6-5 to TRBJ1-1; D call uncertain. Trimming took off 8 bases at V and 7 bases at J, with 17 bases between the two ends. The germline V gene encodes CDR1 MNHEY and CDR2 SVGAGI. The CDR3 has 13 amino acids. The CDR3 region has the DNA TGTGCCAGCCATGGCAGGCCGAACGGTGAAGCTTTCTTT. Translated, it gives CASHGRPNGEAFF.

The genes are TRBV6-5 and TRBJ2-7, with 8 positions matching TRBD2. This CDR3 region has 15 residues. Germline V lookup: CDR1 MNHEY, CDR2 SVGAGI. Losses at the gene ends were 5 bases for V and 2 bases for J; bases not matched to a gene: 8. The DNA of the CDR3 is TGTGCCAGCAGTATCCAAGGGCGGGGGGCCTACGAGCAGTACTTC. Its translation: CASSIQGRGAYEQYF.

The chain recombines TRBV5-1 with TRBJ1-4; D may be TRBD1 (5 bases). Germline V CDR1 and CDR2: SGHRS, YFSETQ. The CDR3 length is 17 residues. The ends were cut back, 2 bases at V and 8 bases at J, with 22 bases in the middle. CDR3 region: CASSFGQGSLLGEKLFF. CDR3 DNA: TGCGCCAGCAGCTTCGGGCAGGGATCTCTGCTAGGGGAAAAACTGTTTTTT.

The rearrangement uses TRBV12-3 or TRBV12-4 and TRBJ1-1; D is undetermined. The CDR3 runs 11 residues. Trimming cost V 7 bases and J 4 bases, with 7 bases left between them. CDR3 region: CASTQTTEAFF. The CDR3 DNA is TGTGCCAGCACCCAGACCACTGAAGCTTTCTTT.

This clonotype has a handful of counts. The rearrangement joins TRBV20-1 to TRBJ2-4; 10 positions match TRBD1. V shed 5 bases and J 6 bases; nucleotides not matched to a gene: 4. Germline loops: CDR1 DFQATT, CDR2 SNEGSKA (reference sequence). The CDR3 runs to 13 residues. CDR3 DNA: TGCAGTGCTGAGGGGGACAGGGGAAACATTCAGTACTTC. Translation: CSAEGDRGNIQYF.

The chain carries TRBV20-1 and TRBJ2-7; D is perhaps TRBD1 (5 bases). This CDR3 comprises 12 residues. Germline CDR1 and CDR2: DFQATT and SNEGSKA (reference sequence). With 6 bases removed from V and 0 bases from J, the gap between germline ends came to 9 bases. As DNA, the CDR3 is TGCAGTGCCGCAGGGCTCTCCTACGAGCAGTACTTC. It specifies CSAAGLSYEQYF.

The chain recombines TRBV6-2 or TRBV6-3 with TRBJ1-1; D is possibly TRBD1 (5 bases). CDR1 MNHEY and CDR2 SVGEGT come from the germline V gene. The ends were cut back, 5 bases at V and 1 base at J, with 20 bases in the middle. This CDR3 is built from 17 residues. As DNA, the CDR3 is TGTGCCAGCAGTCCCCTCAGATCACACGGACAGAACACTGAAGCTTTCTTT. This translates into CASSPLRSHGQNTEAFF.

V is TRBV9 and J is TRBJ2-2; D possibly matches TRBD1 or TRBD2 (5 bases each). This CDR3 comprises 15 residues. V lost 4 bases and J 2 bases, leaving 12 bases between the germline ends. CDR1 is SGDLS, CDR2 YYNGEE, per germline. The CDR3 bases are TGTGCCAGCAGCCCGGGACCCGGTAACACCGGGGAGCTGTTTTTT. The encoded protein is CASSPGPGNTGELFF.

This clonotype was seen more than once but under ten times. The chain couples TRBV24-1 to TRBJ2-1; D tentatively fits TRBD1 or TRBD2 (5 bases each). CDR3 length: 16 residues. V was pared by 0 bases and J by 8 bases, with 16 bases between. CDR1 and CDR2 from the germline V gene are KGHDR and SFDVKD. The CDR3 nucleotides read TGTGCCACCAGTGATTTGGGTGCAGGGAGTTTGGATGAGCAGTTCTTC. It specifies CATSDLGAGSLDEQFF.

This clonotype has a handful of counts. The chain has TRBV19 and TRBJ2-7; 11 bases match TRBD2. In germline, CDR1 is LNHDA, CDR2 SQIVND (reference sequence). The J segment lost 3 bases and the V segment lost 4 bases, leaving 5 bases of the junction unmatched. This CDR3 contains 15 residues. CDR3 loop: CASSTTSGVFYEQYF. In nucleotides, the CDR3 is TGTGCCAGTAGTACGACTAGCGGGGTTTTCTACGAGCAGTACTTC.

The rearrangement uses TRBV7-8 and TRBJ2-1; 7 bases align to TRBD2. The CDR3 has 18 residues. V shed 1 base and J 0 bases; nucleotides not matched to a gene: 9. Germline CDR1 and CDR2: SGHVS and FQNEAQ. Here the CDR3 DNA reads TGTGCCAGCAGCTTAGATCGGGGGGTCTCGAGCTCCTACAATGAGCAGTTCTTC. Protein: CASSLDRGVSSSYNEQFF.

This clonotype has just a few counts. The J gene is TRBJ2-5, the V gene TRBV7-8; D unresolved. The CDR3 consists of 14 residues. Per the germline V gene, CDR1 is SGHVS and CDR2 is FQNEAQ. Trimming cost V 2 bases and J 5 bases, with 12 bases left between them. In nucleotides, the CDR3 is TGTGCCAGCAGCTTATCGGCGATGGGGGAGACCCAGTACTTC. It translates to CASSLSAMGETQYF.

This chain joins TRBV14 and TRBJ2-7; TRBD2 aligns across 7 bases. V dropped 3 bases and J dropped 3; count of bases not matched to a gene: 2. Germline lookup yields CDR1 SGHDN and CDR2 FVKESK. CDR3 length: 13 amino acids. The CDR3 nucleotides read TGTGCCAGCAGCCACGCGGGGGTCTACGAGCAGTACTTC. It translates to CASSHAGVYEQYF.

The V gene is TRBV9, the J gene TRBJ2-3; 15 bases match TRBD2. CDR1 is SGDLS, CDR2 YYNGEE, per germline. J gave up 1 base and V 0 bases, and 3 bases lay outside the gene matches. CDR3 length equals 18 residues. CDR3 DNA: TGTGCCAGCAGCGTAGTGGGACTAGCGGGAGGTGGCACAGATACGCAGTATTTT. It yields the protein CASSVVGLAGGGTDTQYF. Supplemented by reference TRBV9 and TRBJ2-3, the full variable domain reads DSGVTQTPKHLITATGQRVTLRCSPRSGDLSVYWYQQSLDQGLQFLIQYYNGEERAKGNILERFSAQQFPDLHSELNLSSLELGDSALYFCASSVVGLAGGGTDTQYFGPGTRLTVL.

This sequence joins TRBV3-1 and TRBJ2-7, with 7 bases that match TRBD1. V dropped 2 bases and J dropped 9; count of bases not matched to a gene: 16. The CDR3 runs 16 residues. Germline V gives CDR1 LGHDT, CDR2 YNNKEL (reference sequence). CDR3 protein: CASSQTSGTALTGQYF. Here the CDR3 DNA reads TGTGCCAGCAGCCAAACTTCGGGGACAGCCCTCACGGGGCAGTACTTC.

J is TRBJ2-4 and V is TRBV15; the match to TRBD2 covers 7 bases. Germline trimming cut 5 bases from V and 3 bases from J; bases unmatched to any gene: 7. The CDR3 covers 15 residues. CDR1 is LNHNV and CDR2 is YYDKDF in the germline V gene (reference sequence). The CDR3 loop reads CATSGRDFSKNIQYF. The CDR3 nucleotides are TGTGCCACCAGCGGGAGGGACTTTAGCAAAAACATTCAGTACTTC.

Only a few counts were recorded for this clonotype. This chain links TRBV30 with TRBJ1-1; 8 bases fit TRBD1. The germline CDR1 and CDR2 sequences are GTSNPN and SVGIG (reference sequence). The V gene end was trimmed by 2 bases and the J gene end by 11 bases; junction bases not matched to a gene: 13. The length of the CDR3 is 14 residues. CDR3 bases: TGTGCCTGGAGTAGGACAGGGCAGGTACTCGTGGCTTTCTTT. Amino acids: CAWSRTGQVLVAFF.

The CDR3 DNA sequence: TGTGCCAGCAGCAAGAGCCCAGATACGCAGTATTTT. Residues: CASSKSPDTQYF. V is TRBV6-5 and J is TRBJ2-3; D remains unclear. Germline V gives CDR1 MNHEY, CDR2 SVGAGI. V was clipped by 6 bases and J by 4 bases, with 8 bases between them. This CDR3 contains 12 residues.

There are a few counts of this clonotype. The gene calls are TRBV12-3 or TRBV12-4 and TRBJ1-2; TRBD1 is a possible D gene (5 bases). V lost 2 bases and J lost 6, with 13 bases in between. The CDR3 contains 14 residues. CDR3 sequence (DNA): TGTGCCAGCAGTTTACTTCGGGAGGGACATGGCTACACCTTC. Encoded protein: CASSLLREGHGYTF.

The V gene is TRBV30, the J gene TRBJ1-3, with 9 nucleotides matching TRBD1. The germline CDR1 and CDR2 sequences are GTSNPN and SVGIG (reference sequence). The CDR3 covers 16 residues. V lost 5 bases, J lost 0 bases, and 8 bases stayed unmatched. The CDR3 bases are TGTGCCTGGGCCCGGACAGGGGCGAGCTCTGGAAACACCATATATTTT. This codes for CAWARTGASSGNTIYF.